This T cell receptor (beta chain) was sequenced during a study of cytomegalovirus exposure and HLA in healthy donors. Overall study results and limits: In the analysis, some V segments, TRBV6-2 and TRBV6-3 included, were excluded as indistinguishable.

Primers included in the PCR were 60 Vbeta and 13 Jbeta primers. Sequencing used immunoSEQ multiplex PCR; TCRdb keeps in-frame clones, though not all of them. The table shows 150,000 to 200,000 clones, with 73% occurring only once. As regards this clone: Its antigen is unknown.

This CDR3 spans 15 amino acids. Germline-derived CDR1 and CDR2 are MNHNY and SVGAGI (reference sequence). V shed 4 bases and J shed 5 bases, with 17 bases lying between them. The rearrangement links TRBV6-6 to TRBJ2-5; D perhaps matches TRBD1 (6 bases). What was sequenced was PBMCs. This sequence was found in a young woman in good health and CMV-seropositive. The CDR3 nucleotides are TGTGCCAGCAGTTCCCACCGGGACAACCGCGAGACCCAGTACTTC. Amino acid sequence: CASSSHRDNRETQYF.